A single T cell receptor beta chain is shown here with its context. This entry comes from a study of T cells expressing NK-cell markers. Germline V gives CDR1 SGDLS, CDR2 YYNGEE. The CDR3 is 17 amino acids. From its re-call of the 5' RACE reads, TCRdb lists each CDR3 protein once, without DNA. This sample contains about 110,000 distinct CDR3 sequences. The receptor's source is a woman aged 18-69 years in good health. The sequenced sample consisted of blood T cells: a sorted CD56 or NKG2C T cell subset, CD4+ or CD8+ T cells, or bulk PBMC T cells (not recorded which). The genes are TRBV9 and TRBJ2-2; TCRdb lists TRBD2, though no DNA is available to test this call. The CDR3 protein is CASSVGGSGRNTGELFF. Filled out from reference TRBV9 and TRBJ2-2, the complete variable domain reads DSGVTQTPKHLITATGQRVTLRCSPRSGDLSVYWYQQSLDQGLQFLIQYYNGEERAKGNILERFSAQQFPDLHSELNLSSLELGDSALYFCASSVGGSGRNTGELFFGEGSRLTVL.